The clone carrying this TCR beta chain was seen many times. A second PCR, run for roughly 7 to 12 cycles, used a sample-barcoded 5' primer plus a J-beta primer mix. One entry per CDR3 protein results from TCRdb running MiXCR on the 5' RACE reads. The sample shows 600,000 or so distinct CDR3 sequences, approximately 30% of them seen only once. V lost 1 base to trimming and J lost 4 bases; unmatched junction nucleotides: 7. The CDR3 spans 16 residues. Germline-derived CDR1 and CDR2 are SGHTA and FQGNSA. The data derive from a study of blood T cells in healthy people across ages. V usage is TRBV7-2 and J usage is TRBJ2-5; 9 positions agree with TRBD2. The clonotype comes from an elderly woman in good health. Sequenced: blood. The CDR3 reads CASSLVSGGKGETQYF. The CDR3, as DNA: TGTGCCAGCAGCTTAGTCAGCGGGGGGAAGGGAGAGACCCAGTACTTC.